This T cell receptor beta chain was identified in a study of regulatory T cells in long-lasting Graves disease. Between the trimmed V and J ends, which lost 3 bases and 10 bases, there was a span of 10 bases. Germline V lookup: CDR1 DFQATT, CDR2 SNEGSKA (reference sequence). The CDR3 contains 10 residues. The TCR beta library used iRepertoire HTBI primers with Arm-PCR amplification of CDR3. Original processing methods: Samples revealed 62 TRBV and roughly 15 TRBJ segments. TCRdb independently ran MiXCR on the multiplex PCR reads; one entry per CDR3 protein. In this record, the V and J calls reflect TCRdb's handling and not the investigators' own analysis. Found here are roughly 520,000 distinct CDR3 sequences, more than 10% of them singletons; the top ten hold more than 8%. Time point described: newly diagnosed GD, antithyroid drugs for less than 3 months. There was RNA extracted from PBMCs, and the TCR library was made from it.

Separately, the same data were catalogued under a study of T cells in Graves' hyperthyroidism and ophthalmopathy.

The sequenced sample was peripheral blood mononuclear cells (PBMCs), obtained at new diagnosis, from a patient treated with antithyroid drugs. This TCR came from a woman in her twenties or thirties with Graves disease. The gene calls are TRBV20-1 and TRBJ2-7, with D perhaps TRBD1 (5 bases). This CDR3 is CSASGASQYF. As DNA, the CDR3 is TGCAGTGCTAGTGGGGCTAGTCAGTACTTC.